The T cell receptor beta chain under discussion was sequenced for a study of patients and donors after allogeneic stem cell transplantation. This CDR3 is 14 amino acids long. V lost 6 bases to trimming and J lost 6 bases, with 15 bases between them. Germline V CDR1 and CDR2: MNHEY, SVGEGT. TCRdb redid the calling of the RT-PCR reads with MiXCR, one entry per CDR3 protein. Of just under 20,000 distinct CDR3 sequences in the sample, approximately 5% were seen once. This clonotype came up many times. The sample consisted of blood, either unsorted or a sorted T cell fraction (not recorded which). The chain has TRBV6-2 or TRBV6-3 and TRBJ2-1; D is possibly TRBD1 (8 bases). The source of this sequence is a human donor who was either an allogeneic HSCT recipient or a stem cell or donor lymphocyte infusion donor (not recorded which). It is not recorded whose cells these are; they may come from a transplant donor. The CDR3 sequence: CASRGGGQVNEQFF. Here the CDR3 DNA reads TGTGCCAGCAGGGGCGGGGGACAGGTCAATGAGCAGTTCTTC.